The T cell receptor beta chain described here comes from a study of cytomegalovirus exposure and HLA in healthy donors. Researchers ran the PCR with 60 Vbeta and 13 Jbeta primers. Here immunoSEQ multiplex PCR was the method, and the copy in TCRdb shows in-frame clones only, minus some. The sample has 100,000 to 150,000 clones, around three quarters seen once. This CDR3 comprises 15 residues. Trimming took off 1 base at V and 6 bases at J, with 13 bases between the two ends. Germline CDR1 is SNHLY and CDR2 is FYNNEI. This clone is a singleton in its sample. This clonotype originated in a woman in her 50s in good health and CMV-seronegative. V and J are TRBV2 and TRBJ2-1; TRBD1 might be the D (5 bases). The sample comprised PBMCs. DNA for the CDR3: TGTGCCAGCAGTGAAGGGACACGGTACGCCAATGAGCAGTTCTTC. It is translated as CASSEGTRYANEQFF.